This T cell receptor beta chain originates from a study of shared clonotypes between healthy human individuals. Study details: Per donor, three plates held CD4 naive cells, three held CD4 memory, two held CD8 naive and one held CD8 memory. Points from the study as a whole: Relative to clonotypes present in all four donors, those not shared had lower generation probabilities.

Germline trimming cut 2 bases from V and 7 bases from J; bases unmatched to any gene: 11. The CDR3 is 16 amino acids. Germline CDR1 and CDR2: SGHTA and FQGTGA. As regards this clone: Its antigen is unknown.

Profiled with immunoSEQ multiplex PCR; TCRdb holds only in-frame clones, not every one. The data contain approximately 650,000 clones, roughly 95% of them singletons. Naive CD8 cells lacked CD45RO and underwent positive selection for CCR7, leaving out terminally differentiated effector memory CD45RA+ cells. The chain employs TRBV7-3 and TRBJ2-1; 7 bases are shared with TRBD2. The sequenced sample consisted of naive CD8+ T cells sorted from blood. The receptor was isolated from a woman in her 30s in good health. The CDR3 DNA reads as TGTGCCAGCAGCTTACGTGCCGGACTAGGGGAAAATGAGCAGTTCTTC. Translating it yields CASSLRAGLGENEQFF.